This TCR beta chain was identified during a study of T cells in Graves' hyperthyroidism and ophthalmopathy. General study points: Model predictions of ophthalmopathy came a median roughly 6.7 months before onset. Ophthalmopathy stood apart from stable hyperthyroidism in a 13 V-J model. Most clonotypes expanded in thyroid above 0.001 were likewise present in blood.

There are a few counts of this clonotype. Its specificity is not known. Using RNA transcripts as the source, TCR beta CDR3 regions were amplified. First-round RT-PCR with HTBI primers amplified the TCR CDR3 region. In TCRdb, the multiplex PCR reads were re-called with MiXCR into one record per CDR3 protein. The sample has approximately 640,000 distinct CDR3 sequences, around 16% seen once; the top ten hold less than 4.5%. Patients were excluded for uncontrolled infection, other autoimmune disease, pregnancy or lactation. V dropped 0 bases and J dropped 4 bases, with 10 bases sitting between them. From germline, CDR1 is LGHDT and CDR2 YNNKEL (reference sequence). The CDR3 is 14 residues long.

Sequencing input: blood. The V and J genes are TRBV3-1 and TRBJ2-7; no clear D. The sequence was obtained from a woman in her 30s with Graves' hyperthyroidism. The CDR3 spells CASSQEGGHYEQYF. The DNA for the CDR3 is TGTGCCAGCAGCCAAGAAGGCGGCCATTACGAGCAGTACTTC.